This T cell receptor (beta chain) was observed in a study of tumor and adjacent non-tumor tissue in lung cancer. Findings of the study overall: Top 100 clones took a larger repertoire share in normal lung. Patients with more diverse tumor TCRs had worse survival.

With respect to this clonotype: The antigen is not known.

V was clipped by 1 base and J by 4 bases, with 10 bases between them. There are 14 residues in the CDR3. Germline V lookup: CDR1 MNHEY, CDR2 SVGAGI. This sample's RNA came from whole unsorted tissue. TCRbeta libraries were built with three rounds of nested PCR, modified from ARM-PCR. TCRdb ran MiXCR on the multiplex PCR reads and lists one entry per CDR3 protein. The table shows fewer than 130,000 distinct CDR3 sequences, with over 75% occurring only once. This chain joins TRBV6-5 and TRBJ1-1; D ambiguous. The sequence was obtained from a man in his 70s with non-small cell lung cancer. The sequenced material came from lung tumor tissue. CDR3 DNA: TGTGCCAGCAGTTACTTCTGTGGAAGCACTGAAGCTTTCTTT. The encoded protein is CASSYFCGSTEAFF.